A single T cell receptor beta chain is shown here with its context. Antigen specificity is unknown. The data were taken from a study of T cell responses to AZD1222 COVID-19 vaccine. Study summary: Samples with a second dose at about 4 or about 12 weeks were pooled together. The study, taken as a whole, reports: In all cases, repertoires were sampled only after the peak T cell response.

Clones were read by immunoSEQ multiplex PCR, and TCRdb kept only the in-frame ones, dropping some. The sample shows 150,000 to 200,000 clones, more than 80% of them seen only once. This CDR3 region has 21 residues. Trimming cost V 1 base and J 4 bases; bases outside gene matches: 15. The germline CDR1 and CDR2 sequences are KGHDR and SFDVKD. This chain links TRBV24-1 with TRBJ2-6, with TRBD1 matching over 10 bases. The sequence was obtained from an adult in good health. The sample consisted of peripheral blood, taken on day 0 of AZD1222 vaccination. The CDR3 spells CATSDFPSLDRGGTGANVLTF. The CDR3 bases are TGTGCCACCAGTGATTTCCCCTCCCTGGACAGGGGGGGTACCGGGGCCAACGTCCTGACTTTC.